Each of the 17 T cell receptor beta chains below was sequenced from the same sample in a study of a mutant IDH1 vaccine in newly diagnosed glioma (dated by TCRdb to the early 2020s). Their antigen targets remain unknown. Library method: the immunoSEQ multiplex PCR assay. The clones in this table, taken by TCRdb from immuneACCESS, are in-frame only. Not every clone is retained; where verified, under half of the shortfall comes from an unresolved V gene, and the cause of the rest is unknown. The sample contains about 83,000 clones, roughly nine tenths of them found a single time. Approximately 0.6% of the sample is held by the ten biggest clonotypes. The meaning of the sample's time point label: week 5, during vaccination. Each vaccine dose was 300 ug of a 20-mer mutant IDH1 peptide in Montanide, given subcutaneously with topical imiquimod. The specimen was PBMCs, collected from a glioma patient whose treatment included an IDH1 peptide vaccine. The receptors were sampled from a woman aged 45-65 years with glioma.

The chain has TRBV19 and TRBJ2-7; weak D call: TRBD1 (5 bases). The CDR3 totals 16 residues. Germline lookup yields CDR1 LNHDA and CDR2 SQIVND (reference sequence). Trimming stripped 3 bases from V and 2 bases from J, with 17 bases between. This chain's CDR3 is CASSMGLGQGAYEQYF. In DNA form, the CDR3 reads TGTGCCAGTAGTATGGGCCTTGGCCAGGGCGCCTACGAGCAGTACTTC.

V is TRBV19 and J is TRBJ1-2, with 9 bases aligning to TRBD1. This CDR3 has 14 amino acids. Germline CDR1 is LNHDA and CDR2 is SQIVND (reference sequence). The V and J ends lost 5 bases and 4 bases, in that order; junction bases with no gene match: 5. The CDR3: CASSPGGQGYGYTF. DNA of the CDR3: TGTGCCAGTAGTCCAGGGGGACAGGGCTATGGCTACACCTTC.

The rearrangement uses TRBV28 and TRBJ1-2; D is unresolved. The CDR3 is made up of 15 amino acids. From germline, CDR1 is MDHEN and CDR2 SYDVKM. V lost 3 bases to trimming and J lost 1 base, with 12 bases between them. The CDR3 reads CASSLARNGNYGYTF. DNA for the CDR3: TGTGCCAGCAGTTTGGCCAGGAATGGTAACTATGGCTACACCTTC.

Turning to this clone: Mismatch with germline at one junction end may stem from a read error. The chain is built from TRBV5-1 and TRBJ1-1; 9 bases match TRBD1. The CDR3 sequence is 13 residues long. CDR1 and CDR2 (germline): SGHRS, YFSETQ. The CDR3 is CASSSGTGSEAFF. The DNA for the CDR3 is TGTGCCAGCAGCTCCGGGACAGGGTCTGAAGCTTTCTTT. The full variable domain, with the rest looked up from reference TRBV5-1 and TRBJ1-1, is KAGVTQTPRYLIKTRGQQVTLSCSPISGHRSVSWYQQTPGQGLQFLFEYFSETQRNKGNFPGRFSGRQFSNSRSEMNVSTLELGDSALYLCASSSGTGSEAFFGQGTRLTVV.

The chain joins TRBV19 to TRBJ2-3; 8 bases are shared with TRBD2. The CDR3 spans 14 residues. Germline CDR1 LNHDA, CDR2 SQIVND (reference sequence). Trimming took 6 bases from V and 4 from J; bases not matched to a gene: 6. CDR3 sequence reads: CASRKREHPDTQYF. The CDR3 bases are TGTGCCAGTAGGAAGCGGGAGCACCCAGATACGCAGTATTTT.

This clone was counted once. This chain joins TRBV6-6 and TRBJ1-2; D is possibly TRBD1 (6 bases). Germline CDR1 is MNHNY and CDR2 is SVGAGI (reference sequence). V was shortened by 1 base and J by 6 bases, with 18 bases between the two germline ends. The CDR3 contains 16 residues. This CDR3 reads CASSYFPGVRGNGYTF. The CDR3 DNA is TGTGCCAGCAGTTACTTTCCAGGGGTTCGAGGTAATGGCTACACCTTC.

This clone was observed a single time. The chain has TRBV12-5 and TRBJ2-6; D is ambiguous. Per germline, CDR1 LGHNT and CDR2 FRNRAP. This CDR3 has 14 amino acids. With 8 bases removed from V and 5 bases from J, the gap between germline ends came to 13 bases. The CDR3 region has the DNA TGTGCTAGTTTTAACGCCTCAAGGGCCAACGTCCTGACTTTC. Amino acid sequence: CASFNASRANVLTF.

The chain couples TRBV4-2 to TRBJ2-3; D gene ambiguous. Germline assignment: CDR1 LGHNA and CDR2 YNFKEQ. V was trimmed by 1 base and J by 4 bases, leaving 6 bases between them. CDR3 length equals 13 residues. In DNA form, the CDR3 reads TGTGCCAGCAGCCAAGGTCTCGCAGATACGCAGTATTTT. It is translated as CASSQGLADTQYF.

This sequence joins TRBV27 and TRBJ2-1; TRBD2 matches at 8 bases. The CDR3 has 15 amino acids. The ends lost 8 bases at V and 4 bases at J; junction bases unmatched: 10. CDR1 is MNHEY and CDR2 is SMNVEV in the germline V gene (reference sequence). CDR3 coding DNA: TGTGCCAGCCAATCCGGGACTAGGGGTTACAATGAGCAGTTCTTC. It codes for CASQSGTRGYNEQFF.

This rearrangement joins TRBV5-4 to TRBJ2-2, with D perhaps matching TRBD1 (6 bases). The CDR3 extends over 14 amino acids. V was pared by 2 bases and J by 1 base, with 6 bases between. CDR1 and CDR2 (germline): SGHNT, YYREEE (reference sequence). CDR3 loop: CASSLGGNTGELFF. In nucleotides, the CDR3 is TGTGCCAGCAGCTTAGGGGGGAACACCGGGGAGCTGTTTTTT.

The J gene is TRBJ2-7, the V gene TRBV9; D might be TRBD2 (5 bases). V dropped 3 bases and J dropped 5 bases, with 15 bases sitting between them. CDR3 length equals 14 residues. Germline lookup yields CDR1 SGDLS and CDR2 YYNGEE. This CDR3 reads CASSGRGVADEQYF. DNA for the CDR3: TGTGCCAGCAGCGGCCGGGGTGTGGCAGACGAGCAGTACTTC.

The V gene is TRBV19, the J gene TRBJ2-2; TRBD2 agrees at 10 bases. The CDR3 covers 16 residues. Germline assignment: CDR1 LNHDA and CDR2 SQIVND (reference sequence). V was pared by 2 bases and J by 6 bases, with 6 bases of the junction left unmatched. The CDR3: CASSIRSGRASGELFF. CDR3 in DNA: TGTGCCAGTAGTATAAGGAGCGGGAGGGCTTCCGGGGAGCTGTTTTTT.

The genes are TRBV4-1 and TRBJ2-2, with 10 bases that match TRBD2. This CDR3 region has 19 residues. J lost 5 bases, V lost 1 base, and 13 bases had no gene match. Germline CDR1 is MGHRA and CDR2 is YSYEKL. The CDR3 sequence: CASSQVPPGAGGQTGELFF. The CDR3 DNA sequence: TGCGCCAGCAGCCAAGTGCCCCCCGGAGCGGGAGGGCAGACCGGGGAGCTGTTTTTT.

The chain carries TRBV6-4 and TRBJ2-1, with D unclear. The ends were cut back, 6 bases at V and 10 bases at J, with 16 bases in the middle. Germline lookup yields CDR1 MRHNA and CDR2 SNTAGT. The CDR3 runs 13 residues. CDR3 coding DNA: TGTGCCAGCAGCTCCCAAGGACGTGCGGAGCAGTTCTTC. It is translated as CASSSQGRAEQFF.

This chain uses TRBV5-6 with TRBJ2-3; weak D call: TRBD1 (5 bases). The CDR3 length is 13 residues. V was cut by 6 bases and J by 5 bases, with 13 bases left in between. Per the germline V gene, CDR1 is SGHDT and CDR2 is YYEEEE. The CDR3 sequence: CASKPRVGDTQYF. DNA of the CDR3: TGTGCCAGCAAGCCCAGGGTGGGAGATACGCAGTATTTT.

This chain connects TRBV6-1 to TRBJ2-5; D is perhaps TRBD1 or TRBD2 (5 bases each). Germline values: CDR1 MNHNS, CDR2 SASEGT. The CDR3 consists of 15 residues. Trimming took off 3 bases at V and 4 bases at J, with 15 bases between the two ends. CDR3 sequence reads: CASSDAGAGRETQYF. CDR3 nucleotides: TGTGCCAGCAGTGATGCCGGGGCCGGTAGAGAGACCCAGTACTTC.

CDR3 DNA: TGCGCCAGCAGCAGTTCGGGACAGGTAGAGTGGGCTTTCTTT. This codes for CASSSSGQVEWAFF. The chain recombines TRBV5-1 with TRBJ1-1, with 8 bases fitting TRBD1. The junction had 13 bases not matched to a gene; V was cut back by 4 bases and J by 11 bases. Germline values: CDR1 SGHRS, CDR2 YFSETQ. This CDR3 spans 14 amino acids.